These 21 T cell receptor beta chains were all obtained from the same sample, sequenced in a study of T cell repertoires in cytomegalovirus infection. MiXCR, run by TCRdb on the reads, gives a single entry per CDR3 protein. The data contain 500,000 or so distinct CDR3 sequences, more than 15% of them seen just once; the ten biggest clones take up about 24%. Sequencing input: CD8+ T cells from PBMCs. The receptors were gathered from a human donor in good health (CMV status not recorded). Some clones in this sample may be carry-over from other donors' samples.

This clonotype turned up a few times. V is TRBV19 and J is TRBJ2-7, with D possibly called TRBD1 or TRBD2 (5 bases each). CDR3 length: 14 amino acids. CDR1 LNHDA and CDR2 SQIVND come from the germline V gene (reference sequence). V was shortened by 5 bases and J by 3 bases, with 14 bases between the two germline ends. The CDR3 loop reads CASSPGREVYEQYF. DNA of the CDR3: TGTGCCAGTAGTCCGGGACGGGAAGTCTACGAGCAGTACTTC.

This clonotype was observed at least ten times. The V call is TRBV7-6, the J call TRBJ2-5, with 10 bases identical to TRBD2. The CDR3 runs to 14 residues. Germline V gene sequence: CDR1 SGHVS, CDR2 FNYEAQ. Trimming removed 11 bases from V and 2 bases from J; junction bases left unmatched: 8. The CDR3 protein is CAFRASGSQETQYF. DNA for the CDR3: TGTGCCTTTCGGGCTAGCGGGAGTCAAGAGACCCAGTACTTC.

The chain employs TRBV6-1 and TRBJ2-3, with TRBD2 identical over 7 bases. Germline CDR1 MNHNS, CDR2 SASEGT. The CDR3 runs 15 residues. The junction had 6 bases not matched to a gene; V was cut back by 5 bases and J by 1 base. The CDR3: CASSPRSGGTDTQYF. The CDR3 DNA reads as TGTGCCAGCAGTCCTCGGAGCGGGGGCACAGATACGCAGTATTTT.

The chain couples TRBV28 to TRBJ2-3, with 14 bases aligning to TRBD2. The germline V gene has CDR1 MDHEN and CDR2 SYDVKM. V trimming: 5 bases; J trimming: 3 bases; junction bases outside the gene matches: 7. This CDR3 comprises 17 residues. As DNA, the CDR3 is TGTGCCAGCAGTACAACGGGACTAGCGGGAGCAACAGATACGCAGTATTTT. Translating gives CASSTTGLAGATDTQYF.

This clonotype was counted at least ten times. J is TRBJ2-1 and V is TRBV7-9; no clear D gene. The V end lost 1 base, the J end lost 10 bases, and 11 bases lay between the germline ends. Germline V CDR1 and CDR2: SEHNR, FQNEAQ (reference sequence). CDR3 size: 13 residues. The CDR3 reads CASSLEGFSEQFF. The CDR3 bases are TGTGCCAGCAGCTTAGAGGGCTTCTCAGAGCAGTTCTTC.

The J gene is TRBJ2-3, the V gene TRBV27, with D perhaps matching TRBD1 (6 bases). V dropped 5 bases and J dropped 0 bases, with 15 bases sitting between them. Per germline, CDR1 MNHEY and CDR2 SMNVEV (reference sequence). The CDR3 extends over 16 amino acids. CDR3 nucleotide sequence: TGTGCCAGCAGTCCCCGGGACACAGCTAGCACAGATACGCAGTATTTT. Protein product: CASSPRDTASTDTQYF.

The genes are TRBV20-1 and TRBJ2-5, with 12 positions matching TRBD2. J gave up 10 bases and V 0 bases, and 9 bases lay outside the gene matches. The length of the CDR3 is 15 residues. CDR1 is DFQATT and CDR2 is SNEGSKA in the germline V gene (reference sequence). The CDR3 bases are TGCAGTGCTAGAGATCTAGCGGGGGGGCTCGGAATCCAGTACTTC. Translating it yields CSARDLAGGLGIQYF.

This clonotype appeared many times. This chain links TRBV19 with TRBJ1-5, with D possibly TRBD1 on 6 matching bases. The CDR3 covers 14 residues. In germline, CDR1 is LNHDA, CDR2 SQIVND (reference sequence). V was shortened by 1 base and J by 6 bases, with 10 bases between the two germline ends. CDR3 protein: CASSIVQGIQPQHF. CDR3 nucleotides: TGTGCCAGTAGTATAGTACAGGGCATTCAGCCCCAGCATTTT. Drawing the rest from reference TRBV19 and TRBJ1-5, the complete variable domain is DGGITQSPKYLFRKEGQNVTLSCEQNLNHDAMYWYRQDPGQGLRLIYYSQIVNDFQKGDIAEGYSVSREKKESFPLTVTSAQKNPTAFYLCASSIVQGIQPQHFGDGTRLSIL.

This clonotype showed up many times. The chain combines TRBV7-9 with TRBJ1-1, with D possibly matching TRBD1 (6 bases). The V gene lost 5 bases and the J gene lost 4 bases, with 17 bases spanning the gap. The germline CDR1 and CDR2 sequences are SEHNR and FQNEAQ (reference sequence). The CDR3 has 15 residues. In DNA, the CDR3 is TGTGCCAGCAGCATAATACAGGGTATGGGCACTGAAGCTTTCTTT. The encoded protein is CASSIIQGMGTEAFF.

As for this clonotype: Without the conserved terminal phenylalanine or tryptophan, this CDR3 likely stems from a read error. The V and J genes are TRBV29-1 and TRBJ2-1; TRBD2 is a possible D gene (5 bases). The CDR3 extends over 11 amino acids. V was clipped by 3 bases and J by 12 bases, with 12 bases between them. Germline values: CDR1 SQVTM, CDR2 ANQGSEA. The CDR3 DNA sequence: TGCAGCGTTGAGTTGAGGGTAGCGCAGTTCTTA. This encodes CSVELRVAQFL.

The table lists this clonotype with many counts. This chain connects TRBV5-6 to TRBJ1-5; D uncertain. V lost 2 bases, J lost 0 bases, and 9 bases lay in between. The CDR3 runs 15 residues. Looked up from germline, CDR1 is SGHDT and CDR2 is YYEEEE. DNA for the CDR3: TGTGCCAGCAGCTTTCGTGGCCATAGCAATCAGCCCCAGCATTTT. Translated: CASSFRGHSNQPQHF.

This clonotype showed up just a few times. The rearrangement joins TRBV29-1 to TRBJ2-2; 7 positions agree with TRBD1. Germline CDR1 SQVTM, CDR2 ANQGSEA. V was pared by 6 bases and J by 6 bases, with 13 bases of the junction left unmatched. The CDR3 is 15 residues long. The CDR3 region has the DNA TGCAGCGTCCTCCTCAAGGGGGCGCTTGCCGGGGAGCTGTTTTTT. It translates to CSVLLKGALAGELFF.

This clonotype was picked up many times. The chain recombines TRBV7-3 with TRBJ2-1; 8 bases agree with TRBD2. The germline V gene has CDR1 SGHTA and CDR2 FQGTGA. Trimming took 3 bases from V and 4 from J; bases not matched to a gene: 11. The CDR3 spans 17 residues. CDR3 nucleotide sequence: TGTGCCAGCAGCTTGGGGGTTCCAGCGGGGGAATACAATGAGCAGTTCTTC. Protein product: CASSLGVPAGEYNEQFF.

This clonotype was observed many times. This sequence joins TRBV7-8 and TRBJ2-1; TRBD2 matches at 8 bases. In germline, CDR1 is SGHVS, CDR2 FQNEAQ. Trimming at V came to 5 bases and at J to 8 bases, leaving 8 bases not matched to a gene. This CDR3 region has 14 residues. The DNA for the CDR3 is TGTGCCAGCAGCACCGGGACTAGTATCGATGAGCAGTTCTTC. Protein sequence: CASSTGTSIDEQFF. The full variable domain, its missing parts supplied by reference TRBV7-8 and TRBJ2-1, is GAGVSQSPRYKVAKRGQDVALRCDPISGHVSLFWYQQALGQGPEFLTYFQNEAQLDKSGLPSDRFFAERPEGSVSTLKIQRTQQEDSAVYLCASSTGTSIDEQFFGPGTRLTVL.

This clonotype was seen ten or more times. CDR3 bases: TGTGCCAGCAGTCTCACTGGGGTCGAGACAGGCGCATACCAAGAGACCCAGTACTTC. Its translation is CASSLTGVETGAYQETQYF. The rearrangement links TRBV6-1 to TRBJ2-5; D might be TRBD1 (6 bases). CDR3 length: 19 residues. Germline V gene sequence: CDR1 MNHNS, CDR2 SASEGT. Trimming took 5 bases from V and 0 from J, leaving 25 bases between them.

This clonotype was seen many times. J is TRBJ2-7 and V is TRBV4-1, with D tentatively TRBD2 (6 bases). The V gene's germline CDR1 is MGHRA and CDR2 YSYEKL. Between the trimmed V and J ends, which lost 4 bases and 0 bases, there was a span of 16 bases. The CDR3 extends over 16 amino acids. Here the CDR3 reads CASSPLGRDSSYEQYF. CDR3 in DNA: TGCGCCAGCAGCCCTCTCGGGCGGGATAGCTCCTACGAGCAGTACTTC.

The CDR3 spells CASSQATEYEQYF. CDR3 nucleotides: TGTGCCAGCAGCCAAGCCACCGAGTACGAGCAGTACTTC. The gene calls are TRBV4-2 and TRBJ2-7; D gene unclear. This CDR3 contains 13 residues. The germline CDR1 and CDR2 sequences are LGHNA and YNFKEQ. The V gene lost 1 base and the J gene lost 4 bases, with 8 bases spanning the gap.

This clonotype was counted only a few times. J is TRBJ1-1 and V is TRBV9, with D possibly TRBD1 on 5 matching bases. The germline gives CDR1 SGDLS, CDR2 YYNGEE. CDR3 length equals 14 residues. V was shortened by 0 bases and J by 4 bases, with 10 bases between the two germline ends. The CDR3: CASSVADSTTEAFF. The CDR3 bases are TGTGCCAGCAGCGTAGCCGACAGCACCACTGAAGCTTTCTTT.

Comments on this clonotype: This may arise from a read error, as a much more abundant clone is one base away. In this CDR3 the conserved last residue, phenylalanine or tryptophan, is missing, so a read error is likely. The rearrangement joins TRBV7-9 to TRBJ2-1, with 9 bases fitting TRBD2. Germline trimming cut 8 bases from V and 8 bases from J; bases unmatched to any gene: 7. CDR3 length equals 13 residues. CDR1 is SEHNR and CDR2 is FQNEAQ in the germline V gene (reference sequence). The CDR3 is CASPSGNGDEQFL. The CDR3 coding sequence is TGTGCCAGCCCTAGCGGGAATGGAGATGAGCAGTTCTTA.

This sequence joins TRBV6-1 and TRBJ1-1; D is possibly TRBD1 (6 bases). The germline gives CDR1 MNHNS, CDR2 SASEGT. With 6 bases removed from V and 9 bases from J, the gap between germline ends came to 14 bases. This CDR3 is 12 amino acids long. The CDR3 coding sequence is TGTGCCAGCAGGAAGACGAGGGGGAAAGCTTTCTTT. Protein sequence: CASRKTRGKAFF.

This sequence joins TRBV5-1 and TRBJ1-1; D ambiguous. This CDR3 is built from 14 residues. The germline CDR1 and CDR2 sequences are SGHRS and YFSETQ. V lost 4 bases and J lost 2, with 12 bases in between. The CDR3 is CASSPDLGNTEAFF. The CDR3 DNA follows: TGCGCCAGCAGCCCCGATTTGGGAAACACTGAAGCTTTCTTT. Looking up the rest from reference TRBV5-1 and TRBJ1-1 gives the full variable domain: KAGVTQTPRYLIKTRGQQVTLSCSPISGHRSVSWYQQTPGQGLQFLFEYFSETQRNKGNFPGRFSGRQFSNSRSEMNVSTLELGDSALYLCASSPDLGNTEAFFGQGTRLTVV.